These 11 T cell receptor beta chains originate from one sample sequenced in a study of T-cell memory formation after mild COVID-19 (dated by TCRdb to the early 2020s). Library creation used 5' RACE. The reads were generated on an Illumina NovaSeq 6000. TCRdb cleaned the public reads at Q25 with fastp, built clones with MiXCR and kept in-frame beta chains. Here each entry gathers all rows of one CDR3 protein and keeps the most common genes and DNA. Here the sample has about 200,000 distinct CDR3 sequences; over 7.5% occur a single time. Jointly, the top ten make up 3% to 4% of the sample. Sequencing used PBMCs or a T cell subset sorted from them (not recorded which). The source of these receptors is a man younger than 35 who had mild COVID-19 (a few samples of this study predate the infection). The sample titles of this study are shuffled in the database, so cell type and time point are left out; the donor was told from shared clones.

This clonotype was observed a few times. This sequence joins TRBV5-1 and TRBJ2-5; 7 bases are a match to TRBD2. Germline V gene data show CDR1 as SGHRS and CDR2 as YFSETQ. This CDR3 spans 14 amino acids. V lost 5 bases to trimming and J lost 7 bases; unmatched junction nucleotides: 11. In DNA, the CDR3 is TGCGCCAGCAGTCCCGGGGAGGGCACAGGGACCCAGTACTTC. This gives the protein CASSPGEGTGTQYF.

This clonotype was observed at least ten times. The rearrangement uses TRBV27 and TRBJ2-2; D is undetermined. V was cut by 5 bases and J by 7 bases, with 20 bases left in between. From germline, CDR1 is MNHEY and CDR2 SMNVEV (reference sequence). The CDR3 has 16 residues. The CDR3 loop reads CASSLREPGFGGELFF. CDR3 coding DNA: TGTGCCAGCAGTCTTCGTGAACCAGGTTTCGGCGGGGAGCTGTTTTTT.

The chain employs TRBV20-1 and TRBJ2-3; D might be TRBD2 (6 bases). This CDR3 comprises 14 residues. V was cut by 5 bases and J by 3 bases, with 15 bases left in between. The V gene's germline CDR1 is DFQATT and CDR2 SNEGSKA (reference sequence). CDR3 protein: CSALHGGPTDTQYF. The CDR3 DNA follows: TGCAGTGCTCTTCACGGGGGTCCGACAGATACGCAGTATTTT.

The chain carries TRBV12-3 or TRBV12-4 and TRBJ1-2; the D is unclear. The CDR3 extends over 11 amino acids. V lost 6 bases and J lost 8, with 10 bases in between. The CDR3 loop reads CASSPGTGYTF. Here the CDR3 DNA reads TGTGCCAGCAGCCCCGGCACGGGCTACACCTTC.

V and J are TRBV5-5 and TRBJ1-1, with D perhaps matching TRBD1 (5 bases). CDR3 length: 15 residues. Trimming stripped 1 base from V and 0 bases from J, with 10 bases between. Germline V gene lookup returns CDR1 SGHKS and CDR2 YYEKEE (reference sequence). The CDR3 protein is CASSLLTGMNTEAFF. DNA for the CDR3: TGTGCCAGCAGCTTGTTAACAGGAATGAACACTGAAGCTTTCTTT.

This clonotype was seen a few times. This chain joins TRBV6-6 and TRBJ2-7; possibly TRBD2 for D (6 bases). CDR1 is MNHNY and CDR2 is SVGAGI in the germline V gene (reference sequence). Trimming cost V 6 bases and J 0 bases, with 15 bases left between them. There are 15 residues in the CDR3. CDR3 residues: CASSFPGLGSYEQYF. CDR3 nucleotide sequence: TGTGCCAGCAGCTTTCCGGGACTGGGCTCCTACGAGCAGTACTTC.

This clonotype was recorded many times. One end of the junction is discordant with germline, which a read error may explain. This chain connects TRBV5-1 to TRBJ1-1; D gene unclear. CDR1 and CDR2 (germline): SGHRS, YFSETQ. The CDR3 runs 15 residues. The CDR3 sequence is CASTLTMTTGTEAFF. CDR3 DNA sequence: TGCGCCAGCACCTTGACAATGACTACCGGGACTGAAGCTTTCTTT.

This clonotype was seen a few times. This sequence joins TRBV7-2 and TRBJ2-7; 9 nucleotides line up with TRBD2. Trimming removed 2 bases from V and 0 bases from J; junction bases left unmatched: 11. Germline V gene data show CDR1 as SGHTA and CDR2 as FQGNSA. The length of the CDR3 is 18 residues. CDR3 loop: CASSLRPGLAGSSYEQYV. CDR3 sequence (DNA): TGTGCCAGCAGCTTACGGCCGGGGCTAGCGGGGAGCTCCTACGAGCAGTACGTC.

This clonotype was counted at least ten times. This rearrangement joins TRBV4-2 to TRBJ1-2; D uncertain. Germline CDR1 is LGHNA and CDR2 is YNFKEQ. Trimming cost V 0 bases and J 8 bases, with 4 bases left between them. The CDR3 is 11 residues long. CDR3: CASSQEAGYTF. The CDR3 coding sequence is TGTGCCAGCAGCCAAGAAGCAGGCTACACCTTC.

This chain connects TRBV7-2 to TRBJ2-1, with D possibly matching TRBD1 (7 bases). V gave up 4 bases and J gave up 7 bases, with 17 bases separating them. This CDR3 is built from 15 residues. Germline loops: CDR1 SGHTA, CDR2 FQGNSA. As DNA, the CDR3 is TGTGCCAGCAGCTCCATGGGGAGGACAGGTAATGAGCAGTTCTTC. It encodes CASSSMGRTGNEQFF. The full variable domain, completed using reference TRBV7-2 and TRBJ2-1, is GAGVSQSPSNKVTEKGKDVELRCDPISGHTALYWYRQSLGQGLEFLIYFQGNSAPDKSGLPSDRFSAERTGGSVSTLTIQRTQQEDSAVYLCASSSMGRTGNEQFFGPGTRLTVL.

The count of this clonotype is one. This chain joins TRBV30 and TRBJ2-7, with D uncertain. Germline CDR1 is GTSNPN and CDR2 is SVGIG (reference sequence). Between the trimmed V and J ends, which lost 5 bases and 2 bases, there was a span of 13 bases. CDR3 length equals 13 residues. CDR3 protein: CAWWGGVAYEQYF. CDR3 DNA sequence: TGTGCCTGGTGGGGTGGGGTCGCCTACGAGCAGTACTTC.